The T cell receptor (beta chain) described here comes from a study of cytomegalovirus exposure and HLA in healthy donors. Broader study findings: As a later analysis showed, a missense DCLRE1C variant was linked to trimming of TCR beta V- and J-genes.

The germline V gene encodes CDR1 MDHEN and CDR2 SYDVKM. The V end lost 1 base, the J end lost 6 bases, and 10 bases lay between the germline ends. CDR3 length: 13 residues. Both 60 Vbeta primers and 13 Jbeta primers went into the PCR. Profiled with immunoSEQ multiplex PCR; TCRdb holds only in-frame clones, not every one. The sample holds roughly 140,000 clones, over 70% seen once. Points on this clone: Its antigen remains unknown.

The receptor was derived from a man aged 35-49 years in good health and CMV-seropositive. Specimen: PBMCs. V gene TRBV28 combines with J gene TRBJ2-7; no clear D. The CDR3 is CASSLFSTGEQYF. CDR3 nucleotide sequence: TGTGCCAGCAGTTTATTTTCTACGGGCGAGCAGTACTTC. Using reference TRBV28 and TRBJ2-7 for the parts outside the CDR3, the full variable domain is DVKVTQSSRYLVKRTGEKVFLECVQDMDHENMFWYRQDPGLGLRLIYFSYDVKMKEKGDIPEGYSVSREKKERFSLILESASTNQTSMYLCASSLFSTGEQYFGPGTRLTVT.